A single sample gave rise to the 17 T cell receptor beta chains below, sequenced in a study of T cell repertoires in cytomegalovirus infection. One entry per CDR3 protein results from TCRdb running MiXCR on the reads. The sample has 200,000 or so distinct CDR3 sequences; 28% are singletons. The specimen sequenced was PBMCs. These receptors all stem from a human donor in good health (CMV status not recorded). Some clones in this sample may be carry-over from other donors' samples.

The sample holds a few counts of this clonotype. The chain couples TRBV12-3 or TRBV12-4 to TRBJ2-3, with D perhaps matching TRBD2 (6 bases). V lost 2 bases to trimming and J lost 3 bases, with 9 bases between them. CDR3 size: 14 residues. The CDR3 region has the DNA TGTGCCAGCAGTTTAATGGGGGGAACAGATACGCAGTATTTT. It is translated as CASSLMGGTDTQYF.

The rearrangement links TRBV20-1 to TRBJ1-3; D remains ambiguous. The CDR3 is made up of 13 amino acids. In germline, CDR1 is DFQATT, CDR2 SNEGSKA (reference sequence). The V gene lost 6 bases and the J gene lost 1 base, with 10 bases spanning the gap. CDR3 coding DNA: TGCAGTGCCACAGCCTCTTCTGGAAACACCATATATTTT. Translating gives CSATASSGNTIYF.

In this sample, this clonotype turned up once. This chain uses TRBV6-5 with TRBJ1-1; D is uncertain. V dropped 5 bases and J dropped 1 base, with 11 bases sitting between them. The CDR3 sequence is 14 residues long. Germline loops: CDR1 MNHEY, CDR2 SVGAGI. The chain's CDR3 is CASSPNQANTEAFF. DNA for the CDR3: TGTGCCAGCAGTCCTAATCAGGCGAACACTGAAGCTTTCTTT.

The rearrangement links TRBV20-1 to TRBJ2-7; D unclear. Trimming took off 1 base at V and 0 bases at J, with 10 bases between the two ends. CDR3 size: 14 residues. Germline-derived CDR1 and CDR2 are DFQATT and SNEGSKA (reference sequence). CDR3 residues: CSARGADFSYEQYF. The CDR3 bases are TGCAGTGCTAGAGGGGCCGACTTCTCCTACGAGCAGTACTTC.

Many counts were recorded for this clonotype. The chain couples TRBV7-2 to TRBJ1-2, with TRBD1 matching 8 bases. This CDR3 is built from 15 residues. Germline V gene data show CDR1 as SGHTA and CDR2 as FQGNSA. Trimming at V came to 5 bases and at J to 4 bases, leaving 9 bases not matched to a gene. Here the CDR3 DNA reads TGTGCCAGCAGCCGTGGGCAGGGGGCAGGCTATGGCTACACCTTC. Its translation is CASSRGQGAGYGYTF.

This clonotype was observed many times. This CDR3 reads CASSLEAPTLNNEQFF. The CDR3 DNA is TGTGCCAGCAGCTTAGAGGCCCCTACCCTTAACAATGAGCAGTTCTTC. The rearrangement links TRBV7-6 to TRBJ2-1; D is uncertain. The CDR3 has 16 amino acids. Trimming pared 1 base from V and 5 bases from J, leaving 15 bases between. CDR1 SGHVS and CDR2 FNYEAQ come from the germline V gene.

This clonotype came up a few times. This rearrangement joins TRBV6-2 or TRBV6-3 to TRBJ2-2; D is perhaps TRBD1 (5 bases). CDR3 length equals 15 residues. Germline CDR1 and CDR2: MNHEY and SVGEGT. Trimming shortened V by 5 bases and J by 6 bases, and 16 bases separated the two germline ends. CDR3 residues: CASSIRSGNSGELFF. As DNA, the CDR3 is TGTGCCAGCAGTATTCGATCAGGGAATTCCGGGGAGCTGTTTTTT.

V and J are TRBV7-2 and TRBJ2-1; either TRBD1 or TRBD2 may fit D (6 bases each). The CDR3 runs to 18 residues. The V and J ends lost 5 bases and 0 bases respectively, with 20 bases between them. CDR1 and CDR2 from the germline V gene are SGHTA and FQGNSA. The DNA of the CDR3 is TGTGCCAGCAGCCCCAGGGGACGATCGGGGGCCTCCTACAATGAGCAGTTCTTC. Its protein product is CASSPRGRSGASYNEQFF.

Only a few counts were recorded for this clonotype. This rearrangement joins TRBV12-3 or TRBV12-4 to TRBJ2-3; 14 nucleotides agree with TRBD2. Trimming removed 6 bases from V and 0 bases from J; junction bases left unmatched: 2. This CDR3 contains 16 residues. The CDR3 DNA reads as TGTGCCAGCAGCCGGACTAGCGGGGGGAGCACAGATACGCAGTATTTT. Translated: CASSRTSGGSTDTQYF.

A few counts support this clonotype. CDR3: CASSFGYEQYF. In DNA, the CDR3 is TGTGCCAGCAGTTTTGGCTACGAGCAGTACTTC. The rearrangement links TRBV12-3 or TRBV12-4 to TRBJ2-7, with D unresolved. Trimming shortened V by 3 bases and J by 3 bases, and 3 bases separated the two germline ends. CDR3 size: 11 residues.

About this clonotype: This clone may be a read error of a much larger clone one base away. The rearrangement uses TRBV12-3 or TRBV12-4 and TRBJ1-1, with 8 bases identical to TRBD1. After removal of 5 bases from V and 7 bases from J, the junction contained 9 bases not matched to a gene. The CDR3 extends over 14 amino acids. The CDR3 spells CASSLRDRCGEAFF. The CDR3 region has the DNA TGTGCCAGCAGTCTCCGGGACAGGTGTGGTGAAGCTTTCTTT.

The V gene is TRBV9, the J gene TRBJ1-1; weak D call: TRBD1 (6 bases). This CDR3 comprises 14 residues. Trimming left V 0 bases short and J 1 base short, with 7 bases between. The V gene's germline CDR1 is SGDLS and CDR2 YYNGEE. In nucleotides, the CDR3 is TGTGCCAGCAGCGTAGTGGGACAGAACACTGAAGCTTTCTTT. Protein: CASSVVGQNTEAFF. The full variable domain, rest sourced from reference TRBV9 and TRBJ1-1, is DSGVTQTPKHLITATGQRVTLRCSPRSGDLSVYWYQQSLDQGLQFLIQYYNGEERAKGNILERFSAQQFPDLHSELNLSSLELGDSALYFCASSVVGQNTEAFFGQGTRLTVV.

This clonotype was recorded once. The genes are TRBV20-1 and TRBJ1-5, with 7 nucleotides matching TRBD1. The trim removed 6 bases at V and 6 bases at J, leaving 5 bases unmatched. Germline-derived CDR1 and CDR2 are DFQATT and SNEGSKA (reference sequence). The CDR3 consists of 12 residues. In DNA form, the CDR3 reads TGCAGTGCCGTGACAGGGAGTCAGCCCCAGCATTTT. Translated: CSAVTGSQPQHF.

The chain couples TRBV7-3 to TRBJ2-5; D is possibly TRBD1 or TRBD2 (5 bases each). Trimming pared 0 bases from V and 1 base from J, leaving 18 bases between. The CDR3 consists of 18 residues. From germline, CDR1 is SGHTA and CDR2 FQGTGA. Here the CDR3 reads CASSLTGQGDLFQETQYF. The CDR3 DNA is TGTGCCAGCAGCTTAACGGGCCAGGGAGACCTATTCCAAGAGACCCAGTACTTC.

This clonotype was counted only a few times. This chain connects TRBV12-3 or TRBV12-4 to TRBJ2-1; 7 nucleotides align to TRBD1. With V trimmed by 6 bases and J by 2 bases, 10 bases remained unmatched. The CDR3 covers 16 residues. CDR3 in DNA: TGTGCCAGCAGCCCCCGACAGGGTGGTGCCTACAATGAGCAGTTCTTC. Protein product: CASSPRQGGAYNEQFF.

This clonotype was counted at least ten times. The CDR3: CASSPPLGSDGNTIYF. The DNA for the CDR3 is TGTGCCAGCAGCCCCCCCCTGGGCAGCGACGGAAACACCATATATTTT. The rearrangement links TRBV7-2 to TRBJ1-3; no clear D. The germline CDR1 and CDR2 sequences are SGHTA and FQGNSA. With 5 bases removed from V and 4 bases from J, the gap between germline ends came to 18 bases. CDR3 length: 16 residues.

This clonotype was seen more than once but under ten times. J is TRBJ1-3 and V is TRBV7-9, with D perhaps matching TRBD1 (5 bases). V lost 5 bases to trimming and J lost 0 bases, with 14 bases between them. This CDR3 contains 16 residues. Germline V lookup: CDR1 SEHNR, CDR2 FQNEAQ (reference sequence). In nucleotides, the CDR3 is TGTGCCAGCAGCCCGTTTGACAGAAGCTCTGGAAACACCATATATTTT. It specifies CASSPFDRSSGNTIYF.